A single sample is the source of the 17 T cell receptor beta chains below, sequenced in a study of blood T cell repertoires in COVID-19. TCRdb keeps only in-frame clones here, not all; method: immunoSEQ multiplex PCR. Of 59,000 or so clones in the sample, approximately 82% were seen once. Sequenced: peripheral blood. The source of these receptors is a human donor in a cohort sampled during active COVID-19.

The chain joins TRBV7-2 to TRBJ1-1; 8 positions match TRBD1. CDR3 size: 13 residues. V gave up 5 bases and J gave up 6 bases; unmatched junction bases: 5. CDR1 is SGHTA, CDR2 FQGNSA, per germline. CDR3 region: CASSLQQGAEAFF. Here the CDR3 DNA reads TGTGCCAGCAGCCTGCAACAGGGGGCTGAAGCTTTCTTT.

The chain uses TRBV6-1 and TRBJ1-1; D gene unclear. Germline-derived CDR1 and CDR2 are MNHNS and SASEGT. The CDR3 has 14 residues. Trimming removed 3 bases at V and 1 base at J, with 9 bases between. CDR3 amino acids: CASSDAGANTEAFF. CDR3 bases: TGTGCCAGCAGTGACGCGGGCGCGAACACTGAAGCTTTCTTT.

The CDR3 sequence is CASSLTGQGQVAQHF. The CDR3 DNA reads TGTGCCAGCAGCTTAACCGGACAGGGCCAAGTAGCCCAGCATTTT. The J gene is TRBJ1-5, the V gene TRBV11-2, with TRBD1 matching 8 bases. Germline V gives CDR1 SGHAT, CDR2 FQNNGV. The J segment lost 11 bases and the V segment lost 2 bases, leaving 11 bases of the junction unmatched. CDR3 length equals 15 residues.

V and J are TRBV25-1 and TRBJ2-1, with a weak D call TRBD1 (5 bases). The CDR3 sequence is 13 residues long. Germline loops: CDR1 MGHDK, CDR2 SYGVNS. The ends were cut back, 7 bases at V and 8 bases at J, with 15 bases in the middle. The CDR3 nucleotides are TGTGCCAGCAACCCAGGGATTCGGGATGAGCAGTTCTTC. This gives the protein CASNPGIRDEQFF.

V and J are TRBV19 and TRBJ2-3, with a possible D match to TRBD2 (7 bases). The CDR3 has 19 residues. The V gene lost 7 bases and the J gene lost 3 bases, with 29 bases spanning the gap. Germline V CDR1 and CDR2: LNHDA, SQIVND (reference sequence). The CDR3 nucleotides read TGTGCCAGTACCCCATTTGGAGTCCGGGGCAGGGGAGGGACAGATACGCAGTATTTT. Translated: CASTPFGVRGRGGTDTQYF.

The rearrangement links TRBV7-2 to TRBJ2-2; possibly TRBD1 for D (5 bases). The CDR3 runs 14 residues. V was pared by 6 bases and J by 1 base, with 9 bases between. Germline V lookup: CDR1 SGHTA, CDR2 FQGNSA. The CDR3 spells CASRVTGNTGELFF. The CDR3 DNA reads as TGTGCCAGCAGGGTAACAGGGAACACCGGGGAGCTGTTTTTT. The full variable domain, with the rest looked up from reference TRBV7-2 and TRBJ2-2, is GAGVSQSPSNKVTEKGKDVELRCDPISGHTALYWYRQSLGQGLEFLIYFQGNSAPDKSGLPSDRFSAERTGGSVSTLTIQRTQQEDSAVYLCASRVTGNTGELFFGEGSRLTVL.

This clone was seen a single time. This chain connects TRBV10-3 to TRBJ2-7; perhaps TRBD1 as D (6 bases). Germline loops: CDR1 ENHRY, CDR2 SYGVKD. This CDR3 has 14 residues. The V end lost 6 bases, the J end lost 2 bases, and 14 bases lay between the germline ends. CDR3 DNA sequence: TGTGCCATCAGCCGGGACAAGATCACCTACGAGCAGTACTTC. Residues: CAISRDKITYEQYF.

This clone was seen a single time. J is TRBJ1-2 and V is TRBV6-2 or TRBV6-3; 9 bases agree with TRBD1. The CDR3 totals 16 residues. Germline assignment: CDR1 MNHEY and CDR2 SVGEGT. With 6 bases clipped from V and 3 bases from J, the junction kept 11 bases outside the gene matches. The CDR3 region is CASSLRLRTGDYGYTF. CDR3 nucleotide sequence: TGTGCCAGCAGCCTCAGGCTGAGGACAGGGGACTATGGCTACACCTTC.

V gene TRBV9 combines with J gene TRBJ2-2; no firm D call. CDR1 and CDR2 (germline): SGDLS, YYNGEE. This CDR3 comprises 15 residues. V lost 3 bases and J 5 bases, leaving 14 bases between the germline ends. This CDR3 is CASSADLGTTGELFF. CDR3 sequence (DNA): TGTGCCAGCAGCGCCGACCTAGGAACAACCGGGGAGCTGTTTTTT.

This clone was observed a handful of times. This chain links TRBV5-6 with TRBJ1-2; D gene unclear. Trimming removed 4 bases from V and 7 bases from J, with 11 bases in between. Germline CDR1 and CDR2: SGHDT and YYEEEE. The CDR3 length is 12 residues. The CDR3 is CASSPSVAGYTF. The CDR3 DNA reads TGTGCCAGCAGCCCCTCCGTGGCTGGCTACACCTTC.

V usage is TRBV7-9 and J usage is TRBJ2-5; possible D gene TRBD2, 5 bases. The J call is uncertain, as TRBJ2-7 better fits the DNA end. CDR3 length: 12 amino acids. Germline CDR1 is SEHNR and CDR2 is FQNEAQ (reference sequence). The CDR3 reads CASSFRGPEQYF. The CDR3 DNA is TGTGCCAGCAGCTTCCGAGGGCCCGAGCAGTACTTC.

The gene calls are TRBV2 and TRBJ2-1, with 13 bases matching TRBD2. The CDR3 totals 15 residues. Looked up from germline, CDR1 is SNHLY and CDR2 is FYNNEI. V shed 6 bases and J 5 bases; nucleotides not matched to a gene: 4. The CDR3 sequence: CASSSTSGGNNEQFF. DNA of the CDR3: TGTGCCAGCAGCTCGACTAGCGGGGGGAACAATGAGCAGTTCTTC. Filled out from reference TRBV2 and TRBJ2-1, the complete variable domain reads EPEVTQTPSHQVTQMGQEVILRCVPISNHLYFYWYRQILGQKVEFLVSFYNNEISEKSEIFDDQFSVERPDGSNFTLKIRSTKLEDSAMYFCASSSTSGGNNEQFFGPGTRLTVL.

The V call is TRBV7-3, the J call TRBJ1-6; a possible D gene is TRBD1 (6 bases). This CDR3 is 18 amino acids long. Germline assignment: CDR1 SGHTA and CDR2 FQGTGA. V was pared by 0 bases and J by 6 bases, with 18 bases between. CDR3 DNA: TGTGCCAGCAGCTTAACGGGGTCGGAGGGGGGGTTTAATTCACCCCTCCACTTT. Translated, it gives CASSLTGSEGGFNSPLHF. Full variable domain (remainder filled in from reference TRBV7-3 and TRBJ1-6): GAGVSQTPSNKVTEKGKYVELRCDPISGHTALYWYRQSLGQGPEFLIYFQGTGAADDSGLPNDRFFAVRPEGSVSTLKIQRTERGDSAVYLCASSLTGSEGGFNSPLHFGNGTRLTVT.

The chain combines TRBV5-6 with TRBJ1-2; D is ambiguous. The CDR3 totals 16 residues. Trimming cost V 0 bases and J 0 bases, with 12 bases left between them. Germline lookup yields CDR1 SGHDT and CDR2 YYEEEE. The CDR3 loop is CASSLVGQHSNYGYTF. The CDR3 DNA follows: TGTGCCAGCAGCTTGGTGGGCCAGCATTCTAACTATGGCTACACCTTC.

The chain couples TRBV11-2 to TRBJ2-5, with 7 bases matching TRBD1. The V segment lost 0 bases and the J segment 2 bases; nucleotides outside the gene matches: 3. The germline V gene encodes CDR1 SGHAT and CDR2 FQNNGV. The CDR3 length is 15 residues. The CDR3 coding sequence is TGTGCCAGCAGCTTAGATGTGGGACAGCAAGAGACCCAGTACTTC. It codes for CASSLDVGQQETQYF.

The chain combines TRBV6-5 with TRBJ2-5, with 7 nucleotides matching TRBD1. This CDR3 is 14 amino acids long. CDR1 is MNHEY and CDR2 is SVGAGI in the germline V gene. The V and J ends lost 6 bases and 7 bases, in that order; junction bases with no gene match: 11. For the CDR3, the DNA is TGTGCCAGCAGATCCACAGGGGTTGTAGGGACCCAGTACTTC. Residues: CASRSTGVVGTQYF.

The rearrangement links TRBV30 to TRBJ2-3; 10 bases are a match to TRBD2. V lost 5 bases and J lost 8; bases outside the gene matches: 13. The germline V gene encodes CDR1 GTSNPN and CDR2 SVGIG (reference sequence). The CDR3 is 15 amino acids. CDR3 protein: CAWPRGAGGPGTQYF. CDR3 sequence (DNA): TGTGCCTGGCCGAGAGGAGCGGGGGGGCCGGGTACGCAGTATTTT.